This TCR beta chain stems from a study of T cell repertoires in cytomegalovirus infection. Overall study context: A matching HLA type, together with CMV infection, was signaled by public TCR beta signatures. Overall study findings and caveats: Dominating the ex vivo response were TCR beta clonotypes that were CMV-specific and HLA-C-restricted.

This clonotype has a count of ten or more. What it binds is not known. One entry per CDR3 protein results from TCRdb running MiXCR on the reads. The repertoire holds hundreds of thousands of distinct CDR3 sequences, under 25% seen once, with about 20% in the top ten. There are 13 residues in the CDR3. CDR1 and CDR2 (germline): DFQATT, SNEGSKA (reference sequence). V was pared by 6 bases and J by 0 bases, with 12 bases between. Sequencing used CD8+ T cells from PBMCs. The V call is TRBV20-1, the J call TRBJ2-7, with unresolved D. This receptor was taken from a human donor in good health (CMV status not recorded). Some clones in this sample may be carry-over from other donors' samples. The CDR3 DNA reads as TGCAGTGCGTACCAGGCGAACTCCTACGAGCAGTACTTC. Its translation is CSAYQANSYEQYF.